This record covers a single T cell receptor beta chain. This clonotype has ten or more counts. Its antigen is unknown. No qualities accompany the bases; no much larger clone lies one base away. This sample stems from a study of T cells in Graves' hyperthyroidism and ophthalmopathy (dated by TCRdb to the late 2010s). For the wider study: Peripheral blood was sampled at the time of initial diagnosis, prior to any treatment. To identify TCR V-J signatures that set the groups apart, the researchers used a discovery cohort of about a hundred patients, made up of about 44 with Graves' ophthalmopathy and 55 to 65 with stable Graves' hyperthyroidism. Prospective prediction of ophthalmopathy was tested in an independent validation cohort consisting of 18 hyperthyroidism patients and more than 15 patients who later progressed to ophthalmopathy. The approximately 100 discovery patients were randomly split 7:3 into training and test sets. The study also compared thyroid tissue and blood T-cell repertoires from more than five Graves' hyperthyroidism patients. Once sampling was done, hyperthyroidism patients were given methimazole at a starting dose of 30 mg daily, whereas ophthalmopathy patients were given high-dose intravenous methylprednisolone. TCR Vbeta CDR3 sequencing of some 140 peripheral blood samples (roughly 41 ophthalmopathy, 75 hyperthyroidism and roughly 17 progressor patients) is reported in the paper.

A patient counted as having stable Graves' hyperthyroidism if no progression to ophthalmopathy occurred over 18 months of follow-up. Hyperthyroidism patients were newly diagnosed, with disease duration under 2 months, and aged 18 to 65 years. The study excluded patients with uncontrolled infections, other autoimmune diseases, pregnancy or lactation. Clinical symptoms, serum thyroxine and TRAb, thyroid ultrasound, and orbital computed tomography formed the basis for the diagnoses. PBMCs were isolated from approximately 10 ml of fresh peripheral blood by Ficoll-Paque density gradient centrifugation. Trizol reagent was used to extract total RNA, and RNA quality was then checked on an Agilent 2100 Bioanalyzer. The CDR3 runs 16 amino acids, cysteine and phenylalanine included. The entry retains the CDR3 DNA only, 48 bases that are in frame from base 1. Trimming takes 5 bases from V and 0 bases from J, and the germline ends sit 16 bases apart. Per the germline V gene, SNHLY is the CDR1 and FYNNEI is the CDR2.

TCR beta CDR3 regions were amplified from RNA transcripts. For the first round of RT-PCR on the TCR CDR3, the HTBI primer set was used together with the Qiagen OneStep RT-PCR kit. Libraries were constructed in a second round of multiplex PCR, after which size selection and purification were performed. Paired-end sequencing of the libraries was performed with 100 bp reads on an Illumina HiSeq2000. In the original analysis: SOAPnuke was used to process the raw data, removing reads that contained adapters or uncalled bases, had a mean Phred below 15, or lacked an exact match to the constant primer or identifier. COPE v1.2.5 was used to merge high-quality paired reads, and clonotypes were defined as unique nucleotide sequences. Clonotypes were aligned to IMGT TRBV, TRBD and TRBJ reference segments using MiTCR v1.1. Analysis was restricted to V-J combinations with a frequency above 0.0001, which covered roughly 99% of repertoires. A TCS score was defined as the ratio of F50 (clonal expansion) to E x V (chaos), with BLOSUM62-based TCRdist applied between CDR3 peptides within each V-J. Welch's t-statistics and random forest reduced some 510 V-J features to roughly 13, which were used in a naive Bayes classifier (R e1071). The public sequencing data were trimmed at Q25 with fastp and processed into clonotypes with MiXCR by TCRdb, which kept only in-frame beta chains. Identical CDR3 protein sequences are pooled into one entry, listed with their most common genes and DNA. None of the V and J calls come from the authors' own analysis; TCRdb made them. The sample table shows about 740,000 distinct CDR3 sequences, and 12% to 15% are seen once. Roughly a tenth of the sample goes to the ten largest clones.

The study at large found these results: Blood samples also contained most of the expanded thyroid clonotypes (frequency above 0.001), which suggests that blood repertoires may reflect thyroid immune responses. In validation, progression to ophthalmopathy was predicted by the model with roughly 69% sensitivity and 72% to 80% specificity, a median of about 6.8 months before onset. Sample size was not statistically predetermined, and investigators were not blinded to group allocation. A 13 V-J signature model separated ophthalmopathy from stable hyperthyroidism, with 87.88% sensitivity and around 84% specificity in cross-validation and 80%/75% in testing.

This receptor was taken from a woman between 18 and 29 years old with Graves' hyperthyroidism. Material for sequencing was blood. The sequence links TRBV2 to TRBJ1-1, with the D gene not confidently named. The CDR3 amino acid sequence is: CASSPGERTLNTEAFF. The DNA sequence reads TGTGCCAGCAGTCCCGGGGAAAGGACCTTGAACACTGAAGCTTTCTTT. With all but the CDR3 taken from the reference TRBV2 and TRBJ1-1 genes, the full variable domain is: EPEVTQTPSHQVTQMGQEVILRCVPISNHLYFYWYRQILGQKVEFLVSFYNNEISEKSEIFDDQFSVERPDGSNFTLKIRSTKLEDSAMYFCASSPGERTLNTEAFFGQGTRLTVV.